The rows below give T cell receptor beta chains drawn from one sample of a study of blood T cell repertoires in COVID-19. Repertoires were generated with immunoSEQ multiplex PCR, while TCRdb's copy carries only in-frame clones and drops some. The sample lists about 76,000 clones, under 95% occurring once. Material for sequencing was peripheral blood. The receptor source for this set is a human donor in a cohort sampled during active COVID-19. Each CDR3 is given with its conserved first and last residue. D genes are given only for firm matches. Part of the rows lack a size; the others show once, few, many or a class for expanded clones.

D,length,size,J,V,DNA,CDR3
TRBD2,20,-,TRBJ2-3,TRBV4-3,TGCGCCAGCAGCCAAGTACTAACGGGACTAGCGGGGGCCGCGCCTGATACGCAGTATTTT,CASSQVLTGLAGAAPDTQYF
-,13,-,TRBJ1-5,TRBV18,TGTGCCAGCTCACCAGGGGCAGAACAGCCCCAGCATTTT,CASSPGAEQPQHF
-,13,-,TRBJ1-2,TRBV6-5,TGTGCCAGCAGTTCACCGACAGTTCGTGGCTACACCTTC,CASSSPTVRGYTF
TRBD1,15,-,TRBJ1-5,TRBV18,TGTGCCAGCTCACCACAGGGGGCGAGCAATCAGCCCCAGCATTTT,CASSPQGASNQPQHF
TRBD2,16,-,TRBJ2-7,TRBV4-2,TGTGCCAGCAGCCAGGGGACTAGCGGGGGGGTCTACGAGCAGTACTTC,CASSQGTSGGVYEQYF
TRBD1,17,once,TRBJ2-4,TRBV4-3,TGCGCCAGCAGCCACTTGACAGGGGGTTTAGCCAAAAACATTCAGTACTTC,CASSHLTGGLAKNIQYF
-,14,-,TRBJ2-7,TRBV6-5,TGTGCCAGCAGTTACTCGGACAGTAGGTACGAGCAGTACTTC,CASSYSDSRYEQYF
-,16,few,TRBJ1-1,TRBV6-2/TRBV6-3,TGTGCCAGCAGTTACTCGCAGGAGAAAGGGGACACTGAAGCTTTCTTT,CASSYSQEKGDTEAFF
-,16,-,TRBJ2-2,TRBV18,TGTGCCAGCTCACCGCAGGGCCCCCGCAATACCGGGGAGCTGTTTTTT,CASSPQGPRNTGELFF
-,16,-,TRBJ1-5,TRBV27,TGTGCCAGCAGTTTGGGGCCTCCATATAGCAATCAGCCCCAGCATTTT,CASSLGPPYSNQPQHF
TRBD1,12,-,TRBJ2-2,TRBV2,TGTGCCAGAAACAGGGGACCCGGGGAGCTGTTTTTT,CARNRGPGELFF
-,15,-,TRBJ2-7,TRBV6-2/TRBV6-3,TGTGCCAGCAGTTACTCGGGACATAAGTCCTACGAGCAGTACTTC,CASSYSGHKSYEQYF
-,14,-,TRBJ2-7,TRBV5-1,TGCGCCAGCAGCTTCGCAGGCTTTCGCTACGAGCAGTACTTC,CASSFAGFRYEQYF
-,15,-,TRBJ2-2,TRBV5-6,TGTGCCAGCAGCTTGGGACTTAGTAACACCGGGGAGCTGTTTTTT,CASSLGLSNTGELFF
-,15,-,TRBJ1-3,TRBV4-3,TGCGCCAGCAGCCAAGATCTCGTCTCTGGAAACACCATATATTTT,CASSQDLVSGNTIYF
-,14,once,TRBJ2-5,TRBV7-2,TGTGCCAGCAGCACGGGACTTATCCAAGAGACCCAGTACTTC,CASSTGLIQETQYF
-,16,-,TRBJ2-3,TRBV5-1,TGCGCCAGCAGCTTGGGACTAGGCCTTAGCACAGATACGCAGTATTTT,CASSLGLGLSTDTQYF
-,13,-,TRBJ1-2,TRBV2,TGTGCCAGCAGTGAGGCGGAGCACTATGGCTACACCTTC,CASSEAEHYGYTF
TRBD1,16,-,TRBJ2-2,TRBV25-1,TGTGCCAGCAGTGAAGGGTACAGGGGGCGGATCGGGGAGCTGTTTTTT,CASSEGYRGRIGELFF
-,13,-,TRBJ1-4,TRBV18,TGTGCCAGCTCACCATCCGGGGTTGAAAAACTGTTTTTT,CASSPSGVEKLFF
TRBD1,15,-,TRBJ2-7,TRBV30,TGTGCCTGGGACCCGGGACAGTCGGACCCTTACGAGCAGTACTTC,CAWDPGQSDPYEQYF
TRBD1,13,-,TRBJ2-7,TRBV19,TGTGCCACCTCAGGGGACAGGGTCCGGGAGCAGTACTTC,CATSGDRVREQYF
TRBD1,15,-,TRBJ2-1,TRBV14,TGTGCCAGCAGCCTTTTAACAGGGGATAACAATGAGCAGTTCTTC,CASSLLTGDNNEQFF
-,13,-,TRBJ1-2,TRBV30,TGTGCCTGGAGCCTCCCAGATAACTATGGCTACACCTTC,CAWSLPDNYGYTF
-,14,-,TRBJ1-1,TRBV11-3,TGTGCCAGCAGCTTAGACGGCGGGGGATCTGAAGCTTTCTTT,CASSLDGGGSEAFF
-,12,-,TRBJ2-7,TRBV30,TGTGCCTCACAGGGTACCCCCTACGAGCAGTACTTC,CASQGTPYEQYF
TRBD2,15,-,TRBJ2-7,TRBV7-2,TGTGCCAGCAGCCCGGCGGGGGGGACCCTTTACGAGCAGTACTTC,CASSPAGGTLYEQYF
TRBD1,16,-,TRBJ1-2,TRBV19,TGTGCCAGTATCGGGACAGGGGGTGACCCCTTCTATGGCTACACCTTC,CASIGTGGDPFYGYTF
TRBD2,14,-,TRBJ2-7,TRBV4-2,TGTGCCAGCAGCCAAGGGACTAGCGGGGGCGAGCAGTACTTC,CASSQGTSGGEQYF
TRBD2,17,-,TRBJ2-5,TRBV30,TGTGCCTGGACTAGCGGGGGAGATGGCTTGTGGCAAGAGACCCAGTACTTC,CAWTSGGDGLWQETQYF
TRBD2,18,-,TRBJ2-7,TRBV11-3,TGTGCCAGCAGCTCCAGACTAGCGGGGGGCATAAGCTCCTACGAGCAGTACTTC,CASSSRLAGGISSYEQYF
-,13,-,TRBJ1-5,TRBV30,TGTGCCTGGAGTGTCCAGGGCGGTCAGCCCCAGCATTTT,CAWSVQGGQPQHF
-,16,-,TRBJ1-6,TRBV5-4,TGTGCCAGCAGCTCTATAATGCGGGACGGCAATTCACCCCTCCACTTT,CASSSIMRDGNSPLHF
TRBD1,14,-,TRBJ2-3,TRBV9,TGTGCCAGCAGCTCGACAGGGACCCCAGATACGCAGTATTTT,CASSSTGTPDTQYF
TRBD1,15,-,TRBJ1-1,TRBV18,TGTGCCAGCTCACGTCCCGGGACAGGGGGCACTGAAGCTTTCTTT,CASSRPGTGGTEAFF
-,14,-,TRBJ1-2,TRBV6-1,TGTGCCAGCAGTGAGGTTCTGGGCCCGTATGGCTACACCTTC,CASSEVLGPYGYTF
-,15,-,TRBJ2-3,TRBV5-1,TGCGCCAGCAGCATTACTAGCTCAGGCACAGATACGCAGTATTTT,CASSITSSGTDTQYF
TRBD2,15,-,TRBJ2-3,TRBV3-1/TRBV3-2,TGTGCCAGCAGCCAAACTAGCGGGGGCCTTAATACGCAGTATTTT,CASSQTSGGLNTQYF
TRBD1,12,-,TRBJ1-6,TRBV12-3/TRBV12-4,TGTGCCAGCGGGACAGAAGGATCACCCCTCCACTTT,CASGTEGSPLHF
TRBD1,14,-,TRBJ2-7,TRBV19,TGTGCCAGTAGTGTCGGACAGGGAGTCTACGAGCAGTACTTC,CASSVGQGVYEQYF
-,13,-,TRBJ1-5,TRBV7-8,TGTGCCAGCAGCTGGCTTAGCAATCAGCCCCAGCATTTT,CASSWLSNQPQHF
-,15,-,TRBJ1-4,TRBV5-1,TGCGCCAGCAGCACCGACAGTCCTAGGGGTGAAAAACTGTTTTTT,CASSTDSPRGEKLFF
-,16,-,TRBJ1-5,TRBV27,TGTGCCAGCAGTTTATCCGACGGTCGAGGTAATCAGCCCCAGCATTTT,CASSLSDGRGNQPQHF
TRBD2,16,-,TRBJ2-3,TRBV10-2,TGCGCCAGCAGCTACGGGACTAGCGGGGGGGCCGATACGCAGTATTTT,CASSYGTSGGADTQYF
-,14,-,TRBJ2-3,TRBV27,TGTGCCAGCAGCTTTTCGACAGGAACAGATACGCAGTATTTT,CASSFSTGTDTQYF
TRBD1,16,-,TRBJ2-7,TRBV4-3,TGCGCCAGCAGCCAAGATAGAGGACAGGGCCTCTACGAGCAGTACTTC,CASSQDRGQGLYEQYF
TRBD2,15,-,TRBJ2-1,TRBV7-2,TGTGCCAGCAGCTTAACTAGCGGGGAATACAATGAGCAGTTCTTC,CASSLTSGEYNEQFF
-,17,-,TRBJ2-5,TRBV21-1,TGTGCCAGCAGGAGGGGACAGGGCCAATTAAACCAAGAGACCCAGTACTTC,CASRRGQGQLNQETQYF
-,16,-,TRBJ2-7,TRBV11-2,TGTGCCAGCAGCTTAGATTCCATGAGGGTAGGCTACGAGCAGTACTTC,CASSLDSMRVGYEQYF
TRBD1,13,-,TRBJ2-7,TRBV30,TGTGCCTGGAGCGGTACAGGGGGCGGCGAGCAGTACTTC,CAWSGTGGGEQYF
TRBD2,12,-,TRBJ2-5,TRBV12-3/TRBV12-4,TGTGCCAGCAGTCCCGGACGGGAGGCCCAGTACTTC,CASSPGREAQYF
-,14,once,TRBJ1-4,TRBV9,TGTGCCAGCAGCCCCTTGGGGGGGCCAGAAAAACTGTTTTTT,CASSPLGGPEKLFF
-,14,-,TRBJ1-2,TRBV4-3,TGCGCCAGCAGCCAAGACCCCGGGTCGTATGGCTACACCTTC,CASSQDPGSYGYTF
TRBD2,17,once,TRBJ2-3,TRBV13,TGTGCCAGCAGCTCCCCTCGACTAGCGGGGGACTCAGATACGCAGTATTTT,CASSSPRLAGDSDTQYF
TRBD2,15,-,TRBJ2-1,TRBV15,TGTGCCACCAGCAAAGGACTAGCGGGGGACAATGAGCAGTTCTTC,CATSKGLAGDNEQFF
TRBD2,16,-,TRBJ2-1,TRBV5-1,TGCGCCAGCAGCATTGCGGGGGGGTGGTCCTACAATGAGCAGTTCTTC,CASSIAGGWSYNEQFF
-,16,-,TRBJ2-1,TRBV6-2/TRBV6-3,TGTGCCAGCAGTGATGGAAGTAGCGCCTTCTACAATGAGCAGTTCTTC,CASSDGSSAFYNEQFF
-,16,-,TRBJ2-1,TRBV7-6,TGTGCCAGCAGCTTAATATCGGGACTCCCAGGAAGTGAGCAGTTCTTC,CASSLISGLPGSEQFF
-,15,-,TRBJ1-2,TRBV10-2,TGCGCCAGCAGTGAGTTTAACCCGAGGGATGGGGGCTACACCTTC,CASSEFNPRDGGYTF